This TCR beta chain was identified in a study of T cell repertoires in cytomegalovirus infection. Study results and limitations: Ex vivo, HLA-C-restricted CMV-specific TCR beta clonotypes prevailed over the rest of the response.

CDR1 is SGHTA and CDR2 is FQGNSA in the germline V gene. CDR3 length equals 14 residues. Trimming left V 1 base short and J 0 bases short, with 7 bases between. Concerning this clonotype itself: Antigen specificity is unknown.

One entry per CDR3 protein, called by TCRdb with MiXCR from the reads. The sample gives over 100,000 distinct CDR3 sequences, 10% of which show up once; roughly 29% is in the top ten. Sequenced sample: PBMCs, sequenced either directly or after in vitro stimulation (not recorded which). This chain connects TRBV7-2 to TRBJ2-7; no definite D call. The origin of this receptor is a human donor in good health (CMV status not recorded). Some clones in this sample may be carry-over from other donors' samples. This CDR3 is CASSLEVSSYEQYF. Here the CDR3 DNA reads TGTGCCAGCAGCTTAGAGGTTAGCTCCTACGAGCAGTACTTC.